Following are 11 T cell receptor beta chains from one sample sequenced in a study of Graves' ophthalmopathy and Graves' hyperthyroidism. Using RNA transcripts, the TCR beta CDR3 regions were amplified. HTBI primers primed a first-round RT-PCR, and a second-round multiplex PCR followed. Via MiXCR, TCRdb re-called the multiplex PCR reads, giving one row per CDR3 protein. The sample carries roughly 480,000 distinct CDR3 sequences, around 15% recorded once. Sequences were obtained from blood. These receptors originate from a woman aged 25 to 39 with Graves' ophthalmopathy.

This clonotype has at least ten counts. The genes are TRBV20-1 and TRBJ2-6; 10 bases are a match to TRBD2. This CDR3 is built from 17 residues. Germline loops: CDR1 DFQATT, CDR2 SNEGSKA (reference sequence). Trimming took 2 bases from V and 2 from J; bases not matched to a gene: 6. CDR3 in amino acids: CSARSKLAGAGANVLTF. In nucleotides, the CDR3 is TGCAGTGCTAGATCGAAGCTAGCGGGGGCTGGGGCCAACGTCCTGACTTTC.

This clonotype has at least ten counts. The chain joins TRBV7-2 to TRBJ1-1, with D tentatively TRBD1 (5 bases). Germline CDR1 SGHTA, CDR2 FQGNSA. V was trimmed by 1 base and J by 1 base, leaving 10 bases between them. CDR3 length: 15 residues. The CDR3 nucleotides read TGTGCCAGCAGCTTAGTTGGGCAGGGGAACACTGAAGCTTTCTTT. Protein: CASSLVGQGNTEAFF.

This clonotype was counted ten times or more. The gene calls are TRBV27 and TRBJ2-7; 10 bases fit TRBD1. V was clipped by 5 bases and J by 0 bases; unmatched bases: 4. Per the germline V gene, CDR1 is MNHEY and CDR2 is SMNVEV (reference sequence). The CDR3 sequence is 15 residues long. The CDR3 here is CASSKGQGISYEQYF. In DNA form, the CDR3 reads TGTGCCAGCAGTAAGGGACAGGGGATCTCCTACGAGCAGTACTTC.

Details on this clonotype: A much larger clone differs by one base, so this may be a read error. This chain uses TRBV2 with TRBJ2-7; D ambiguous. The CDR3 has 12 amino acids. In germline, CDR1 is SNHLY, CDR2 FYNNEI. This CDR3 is CSSRDGPYEQYF. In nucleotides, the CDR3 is TGTTCCAGCAGAGACGGACCGTACGAGCAGTACTTC.

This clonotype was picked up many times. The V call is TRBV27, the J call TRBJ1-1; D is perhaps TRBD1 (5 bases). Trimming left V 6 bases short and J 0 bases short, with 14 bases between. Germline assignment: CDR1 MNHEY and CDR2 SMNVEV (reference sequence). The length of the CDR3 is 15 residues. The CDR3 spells CASSPPRALNTEAFF. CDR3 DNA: TGTGCCAGCAGCCCGCCCAGGGCCCTGAACACTGAAGCTTTCTTT.

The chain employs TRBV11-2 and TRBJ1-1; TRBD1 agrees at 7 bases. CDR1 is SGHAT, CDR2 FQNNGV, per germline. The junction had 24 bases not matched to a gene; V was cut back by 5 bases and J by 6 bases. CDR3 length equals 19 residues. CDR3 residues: CASSIRSGGGYRVLPEAFF. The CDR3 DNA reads TGTGCCAGCAGCATCCGATCAGGGGGGGGTTACCGTGTTCTTCCTGAAGCTTTCTTT.

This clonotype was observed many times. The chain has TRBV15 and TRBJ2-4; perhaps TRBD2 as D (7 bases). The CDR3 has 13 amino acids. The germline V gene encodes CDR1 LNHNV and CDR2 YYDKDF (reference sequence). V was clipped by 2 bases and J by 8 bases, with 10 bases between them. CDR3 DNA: TGTGCCACCAGCAGACAGGGGAGGGACATTCAGTACTTC. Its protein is CATSRQGRDIQYF.

CDR3 loop: CAWSLDTSSGNTIYF. The CDR3 DNA reads as TGTGCCTGGAGCTTAGACACCAGCTCTGGAAACACCATATATTTT. V usage is TRBV30 and J usage is TRBJ1-3; D is ambiguous. The CDR3 spans 15 residues. Trimming took off 3 bases at V and 0 bases at J, with 12 bases between the two ends. Germline V gene data show CDR1 as GTSNPN and CDR2 as SVGIG (reference sequence).

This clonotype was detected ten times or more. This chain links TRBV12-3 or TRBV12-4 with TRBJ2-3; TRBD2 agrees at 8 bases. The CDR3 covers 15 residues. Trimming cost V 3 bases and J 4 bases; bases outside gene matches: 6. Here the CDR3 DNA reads TGTGCCAGCAGTTTTAGCGGGGCCCGCCCAGATACGCAGTATTTT. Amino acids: CASSFSGARPDTQYF.

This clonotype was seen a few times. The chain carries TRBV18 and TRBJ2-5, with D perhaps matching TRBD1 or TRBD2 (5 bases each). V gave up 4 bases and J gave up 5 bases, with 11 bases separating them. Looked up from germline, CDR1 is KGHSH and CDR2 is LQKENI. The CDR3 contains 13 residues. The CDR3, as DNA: TGTGCCAGCTCACGGGACCTCAAGGAGACCCAGTACTTC. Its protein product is CASSRDLKETQYF.

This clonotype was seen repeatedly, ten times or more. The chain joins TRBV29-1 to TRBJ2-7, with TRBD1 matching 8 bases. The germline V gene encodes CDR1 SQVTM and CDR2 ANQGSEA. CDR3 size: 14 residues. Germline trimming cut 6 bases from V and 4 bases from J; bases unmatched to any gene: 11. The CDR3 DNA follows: TGCAGCGTCACCCCGGGACAGGTGGGTTACGAGCAGTACTTC. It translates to CSVTPGQVGYEQYF.